These 15 T cell receptor beta chains were sequenced from one sample in a study of T cell responses to AZD1222 COVID-19 vaccine. Repertoires were generated with immunoSEQ multiplex PCR, while TCRdb's copy carries only in-frame clones and drops some. The sample lists approximately 84,000 clones; 75% to 90% were seen once. The sample in question was peripheral blood, obtained 28 days after the second AZD1222 dose. These receptors all come from an adult who received the AZD1222 COVID-19 vaccine.

The V gene is TRBV30, the J gene TRBJ1-6; 10 bases are a match to TRBD1. Germline V gene sequence: CDR1 GTSNPN, CDR2 SVGIG (reference sequence). V was pared by 4 bases and J by 1 base, with 1 base of the junction left unmatched. The CDR3 is made up of 15 amino acids. DNA of the CDR3: TGTGCCTGGAAGGACAGGGGGTCCTATAATTCACCCCTCCACTTT. Translated, it gives CAWKDRGSYNSPLHF.

CDR3 bases: TGTGCCACCAGCAGAGATCGGGGGGAAGGGTCACCCCTCCACTTT. Its protein is CATSRDRGEGSPLHF. The genes are TRBV15 and TRBJ1-6, with TRBD1 as a possible D gene (5 bases). V was shortened by 0 bases and J by 10 bases, with 13 bases between the two germline ends. The CDR3 extends over 15 amino acids. Per the germline V gene, CDR1 is LNHNV and CDR2 is YYDKDF (reference sequence).

In DNA form, the CDR3 reads TGTGCCAGCAGCTTATCAAATGACGTGAACACTGAAGCTTTCTTT. Protein sequence: CASSLSNDVNTEAFF. This chain joins TRBV7-9 and TRBJ1-1, with unresolved D. CDR3 length equals 15 residues. CDR1 and CDR2 (germline): SEHNR, FQNEAQ (reference sequence). Trimming left V 2 bases short and J 0 bases short, with 10 bases between.

The chain has TRBV19 and TRBJ2-7, with 8 bases matching TRBD1. This CDR3 is 15 amino acids long. V gave up 6 bases and J gave up 5 bases; unmatched junction bases: 12. Germline V CDR1 and CDR2: LNHDA, SQIVND (reference sequence). The CDR3 region has the DNA TGTGCCAGTAGCCCCCCGGCAGGGGGCAGGCACGAGCAGTACTTC. It translates to CASSPPAGGRHEQYF.

CDR3 bases: TGTGCCAGCAGCTTGGAAGGGGGGGATTCACCCCTCCACTTT. Residues: CASSLEGGDSPLHF. The chain employs TRBV5-5 and TRBJ1-6, with D maybe TRBD1 (6 bases). The germline V gene encodes CDR1 SGHKS and CDR2 YYEKEE (reference sequence). V shed 0 bases and J shed 8 bases, with 9 bases lying between them. This CDR3 contains 14 residues.

The V and J genes are TRBV2 and TRBJ2-2; TRBD1 aligns across 12 bases. J gave up 1 base and V 8 bases, and 17 bases lay outside the gene matches. This CDR3 has 20 amino acids. Germline values: CDR1 SNHLY, CDR2 FYNNEI. The CDR3 DNA reads TGTGCCAGCTCGAGATTTTCCGGGACAGGGGGCCTCCGGAACACCGGGGAGCTGTTTTTT. Its protein is CASSRFSGTGGLRNTGELFF.

The chain employs TRBV14 and TRBJ1-2, with D hard to call. The CDR3 sequence is 15 residues long. Per germline, CDR1 SGHDN and CDR2 FVKESK. The ends were cut back, 3 bases at V and 8 bases at J, with 19 bases in the middle. The CDR3: CASSHRYGQIGGYTF. CDR3 bases: TGTGCCAGCAGCCATAGATACGGTCAGATAGGAGGCTACACCTTC.

The chain recombines TRBV30 with TRBJ2-3; D gene uncertain. The CDR3 runs 15 residues. Germline lookup yields CDR1 GTSNPN and CDR2 SVGIG (reference sequence). V dropped 0 bases and J dropped 0 bases, with 10 bases sitting between them. CDR3 in amino acids: CAWSVLVRSTDTQYF. The CDR3 nucleotides are TGTGCCTGGAGTGTCCTAGTCAGGAGCACAGATACGCAGTATTTT.

The J gene is TRBJ1-2, the V gene TRBV24-1, with 8 bases fitting TRBD1. Trimming took 3 bases from V and 5 from J; bases not matched to a gene: 1. The CDR3 is 13 residues long. The germline V gene has CDR1 KGHDR and CDR2 SFDVKD. Here the CDR3 DNA reads TGTGCCACCAGTGATGGACAGGGTTATGGCTACACCTTC. Amino acid sequence: CATSDGQGYGYTF.

The chain couples TRBV30 to TRBJ1-3; D not resolved. From germline, CDR1 is GTSNPN and CDR2 SVGIG (reference sequence). This CDR3 spans 15 amino acids. V was shortened by 5 bases and J by 0 bases, with 14 bases between the two germline ends. This chain's CDR3 is CAWGGPAGSGNTIYF. In DNA, the CDR3 is TGTGCCTGGGGAGGACCGGCAGGCTCTGGAAACACCATATATTTT.

The CDR3 DNA sequence: TGTGCCAGCTCACCGCAGTCCTACGAGCAGTACTTC. This sequence encodes CASSPQSYEQYF. J is TRBJ2-7 and V is TRBV18; D gene ambiguous. Germline V gene sequence: CDR1 KGHSH, CDR2 LQKENI. The CDR3 has 12 amino acids. V was cut by 3 bases and J by 1 base, with 4 bases left in between.

In its sample, this clone was seen once. This rearrangement joins TRBV18 to TRBJ2-1, with a tentative D call TRBD1 (6 bases). Trimming removed 1 base from V and 5 bases from J, with 12 bases in between. Germline V lookup: CDR1 KGHSH, CDR2 LQKENI. The length of the CDR3 is 15 residues. The CDR3 sequence: CASSPLLGANNEQFF. Written as DNA, the CDR3 is TGTGCCAGCTCACCACTTCTGGGGGCGAACAATGAGCAGTTCTTC.

The genes are TRBV6-2 or TRBV6-3 and TRBJ2-7; D perhaps matches TRBD1 (5 bases). V lost 0 bases and J 3 bases, leaving 12 bases between the germline ends. CDR3 size: 15 residues. Germline V gives CDR1 MNHEY, CDR2 SVGEGT. The CDR3: CASSYSSRDYYEQYF. CDR3 bases: TGTGCCAGCAGTTACTCGAGCAGGGATTACTACGAGCAGTACTTC.

A word on this clone: The sample carries other DNA sequences with the same CDR3. The J gene is TRBJ1-5, the V gene TRBV6-2 or TRBV6-3; no firm D call. The CDR3 has 13 amino acids. Deletions cut 2 bases from V and 1 base from J, with 3 bases between. Germline CDR1 MNHEY, CDR2 SVGEGT. This CDR3 is CASSYDSNQPQHF. CDR3 nucleotides: TGTGCCAGCAGTTACGACAGCAATCAGCCCCAGCATTTT.

The rearrangement links TRBV10-3 to TRBJ2-6; TRBD1 or TRBD2 may be the D gene (6 bases each). Looked up from germline, CDR1 is ENHRY and CDR2 is SYGVKD. Trimming removed 7 bases from V and 1 base from J, with 11 bases in between. The CDR3 spans 15 residues. CDR3 residues: CAIKGGESGANVLTF. The DNA for the CDR3 is TGTGCCATCAAGGGGGGCGAATCTGGGGCCAACGTCCTGACTTTC.